This T cell receptor beta chain was sequenced for a study of shared clonotypes between healthy human individuals (TCRdb year 2020). Notes on the research overall: A couple of women and three men aged 18 to 49 years were included in the cohort. To estimate repertoire size and how much clonotypes are shared between individuals, the study performed deep sequencing of blood TCR repertoires from five healthy adults. Libraries were prepared and TCR repertoires were sequenced by different laboratories using diverse techniques, in order to increase sequencing depth and limit assay-specific biases. For each donor, CD4 naive and CD4 memory were each given three plates, CD8 naive was given two plates, and CD8 memory was given one plate. Each donor's leukapheresis produced roughly between about 0.85 and 10 billion PBMCs. What the work shows at the level of the full study, not this receptor alone: Sharing across several donors was observed for about 5% of naive CD4, 3.5% of naive CD8, about 2.3% of memory CD4, and roughly 0.43% of memory CD8 clonotypes. Rarefaction of sorted-subset datasets indicated incomplete sequencing despite the large sequencing depth. Because the study included a small number of donors, the genetic and exposure-history diversity represented was limited. Pairwise subsampling led to the expectation that sequencing depth would affect the degree of clonotype sharing among donors. Sampling was restricted to blood, and TCR repertoires in tissue are likely to differ from TCR repertoires in blood. Clonotypes shared by all four sorted-subset donors showed higher generation probabilities than non-shared clonotypes. Larger estimated clonotype richness was generally found for naive subsets than for memory subsets.

Turning to this clone: Its target antigen remains unknown. Base qualities are not recorded, but no much larger clone differs from it by a single base.

The germline V gene (reference sequence) provides CDR1 SGHNT and CDR2 YYREEE. From the cysteine up to the phenylalanine, the CDR3 has a length of 18 residues. The sequence is cut down to CDR3 DNA, 54 bases in frame from base 1. Unmatched junction bases come to 7, with V trimmed by 4 bases and J by 0 bases. The donors were healthy, HIV-negative adults who had no recently reported acute infections or vaccinations. Only Caucasian adults living in Nashville, Tennessee, USA were represented among the donors. CD4+ T cells were enriched by magnetic negative selection; naive cells were then positively selected on CD45RA, and the negative fraction formed the memory subset. Blood was obtained by leukapheresis, after which PBMCs were separated by Ficoll-Histopaque density gradient centrifugation and cryopreserved in liquid nitrogen vapor phase. Purity and quantity of every magnetically sorted T cell population were checked by analytical flow cytometry. Genomic DNA was isolated from every sorted fraction and measured by UV absorbance on a Nanodrop 2000c.

Using the deep immunoSEQ assay, multiplex PCR amplified TCR CDR3 regions from genomic DNA. Extracted genomic DNA from each cell subset was distributed evenly across all wells of several immunoSEQ 96-well plates, and each plate was treated as a replicate. For sorted subsets, each replicate PCR was loaded with 200 ng genomic DNA, equivalent to some 27,000 T cell genomes. Purified libraries were quantified with a Qubit 3.0 fluorometer, sized on a Bioanalyzer 2100, and re-quantified with the KAPA Library Quantification kit. A separate single-read 150-cycle Illumina NextSeq 550 flow cell was used to sequence each immunoSEQ 96-well plate. From the authors' description of their analysis: The immunoSEQ output contained only junctional sequences without quality scores, so filtering could not match that applied to full-length reads. Sequences were annotated with PyIR, a Python wrapper for IgBLAST v1.9, using IMGT germline references to assign V/J genes and CDR3. Reads were removed for weak V/J assignments (E-value above 1e-6), missing CDR3, stop codons, out-of-frame junctions, or ambiguous translated residues. A V3J clonotype was defined by an identical inferred V gene, J gene, and CDR3 amino acid sequence. Percentage overlap between repertoires was computed as shared unique clonotypes divided by the size of the smaller repertoire. Three approaches were used to assess repertoire richness: RTK rarefaction, the Chao1 estimator, and Recon v2.1 estimates of unobserved clonotypes. For all TCRbeta clonotypes obtained by the gDNA method from a handful of donors, generation probabilities were computed with OLGA. In TCRdb, the immuneACCESS table is reduced to in-frame sequences with V and J assigned. These tables do not hold every clone; where another copy was compared, an unresolved V gene accounts for under half, and the others remain unexplained. That table furnishes V, J and clone size, whereas the DNA furnished D and trimming. This sample has 2,500,000 or so clones in its table, and less than 95% of those were observed once. Together, the top ten hold around 0.4% of the sample.

This receptor chain uses TRBV5-4 and TRBJ2-7; 16 nucleotides in the junction match TRBD2. Sequencing used naive CD4+ T cells from PBMCs. The sample's cell subset or site label, decoded: CD45RA+ positively selected. The receptor was isolated from a man aged 18 to 29 in good health. Some clones in this sample may be carry-over from other donors' samples. The CDR3 protein sequence reads: CASSATGLAGGSSYEQYF. The bases are TGTGCCAGCAGCGCAACGGGACTAGCGGGAGGGAGCTCCTACGAGCAGTACTTC.